Listed below are T cell receptor beta chains from one sample, sequenced in a study of metastatic and nonmetastatic thyroid tumors. TCRdb reassembled clones from the PCR reads with MiXCR. Altogether around 20,000 clones are present, about a sixth being singletons, with the ten largest covering about 40%. Sequenced sample: blood. The receptors were gathered from a female donor with papillary thyroid cancer or a benign thyroid nodule (not recorded which). Some clones in this sample may be carry-over from other donors' samples. Both conserved end residues are part of each CDR3. Each record gives: CDR3 DNA, CDR3 protein, clone size, D gene, V gene, J gene. D genes are given only for firm matches. The listing skips clone size in some rows; elsewhere it reads once, few, many or a size class.

CDR3nt: TGTGCCAGCAGCCAAGATCTACTAGGCACAGATACGCAGTATTTT
CDR3aa: CASSQDLLGTDTQYF
abundance: many
d_gene: NA
v_gene: TRBV4-2
j_gene: TRBJ2-3

CDR3nt: TGCAGCGTTGATGGGGACAGGGGGTTTGAGACCCAGTACTTC
CDR3aa: CSVDGDRGFETQYF
abundance: many
d_gene: TRBD1
v_gene: TRBV29-1
j_gene: TRBJ2-5

CDR3nt: TGTGCCAGCAGCGTAGCGACAGGGACCAACACCGGGGAGCTGTTTTTT
CDR3aa: CASSVATGTNTGELFF
abundance: NA
d_gene: TRBD1
v_gene: TRBV9
j_gene: TRBJ2-2

CDR3nt: TGCAGCGTAATGGGAGCGGGAGCGAGCGGGGAGCTGTTTTTT
CDR3aa: CSVMGAGASGELFF
abundance: many
d_gene: TRBD2
v_gene: TRBV29-1
j_gene: TRBJ2-2

CDR3nt: TGTGCCAGCCTGCGCGGGGACGTACGTGGCTACACCTTC
CDR3aa: CASLRGDVRGYTF
abundance: NA
d_gene: NA
v_gene: TRBV12-3/TRBV12-4
j_gene: TRBJ1-2

CDR3nt: TGTGCCAGCAGCTTGGCCGCGGGACAGACGAACACTGAAGCTTTCTTT
CDR3aa: CASSLAAGQTNTEAFF
abundance: NA
d_gene: TRBD1
v_gene: TRBV5-6
j_gene: TRBJ1-1

CDR3nt: TGCGCCAGCAGCCAAGACTGGACTACATACTACGAGCAGTACTTC
CDR3aa: CASSQDWTTYYEQYF
abundance: NA
d_gene: NA
v_gene: TRBV4-1
j_gene: TRBJ2-7

CDR3nt: TGTGCCAGCAGCTTGGGCCGGGGGGTTGAGCAGTTCTTC
CDR3aa: CASSLGRGVEQFF
abundance: medium-sized
d_gene: TRBD2
v_gene: TRBV13
j_gene: TRBJ2-1

CDR3nt: TGTGCCAGCAGTGAGGAGACGGTGAACACTGAAGCTTTCTTT
CDR3aa: CASSEETVNTEAFF
abundance: many
d_gene: NA
v_gene: TRBV6-1
j_gene: TRBJ1-1

CDR3nt: TGTGCCAGCAGTGGGGCTCTAGCGGCACAAGAGACCCAGTACTTC
CDR3aa: CASSGALAAQETQYF
abundance: many
d_gene: TRBD2
v_gene: TRBV27
j_gene: TRBJ2-5

CDR3nt: TGTGCCAGCAGCGTAGTACAGGGAGGCACCGGGGAGCTGTTTTTT
CDR3aa: CASSVVQGGTGELFF
abundance: many
d_gene: NA
v_gene: TRBV9
j_gene: TRBJ2-2

CDR3nt: TGCGCCAGCAGCTCCCCAGGGGGCATGAACACTGAAGCTTTCTTT
CDR3aa: CASSSPGGMNTEAFF
abundance: NA
d_gene: TRBD1
v_gene: TRBV5-1
j_gene: TRBJ1-1

CDR3nt: TGTGCCAGCAGCTGGAGGGAGGGCTCCTACGAGCAGTACTTC
CDR3aa: CASSWREGSYEQYF
abundance: many
d_gene: TRBD2
v_gene: TRBV7-2
j_gene: TRBJ2-7

CDR3nt: TGCAGTGCCCGACGGCCAGGGGGCGGGTACGAGCAGTACTTC
CDR3aa: CSARRPGGGYEQYF
abundance: many
d_gene: TRBD1
v_gene: TRBV20-1
j_gene: TRBJ2-7

CDR3nt: TGCAGTGTCTCGGGTGGGGGTTTAGGCTCCTACGAGCAGTACTTC
CDR3aa: CSVSGGGLGSYEQYF
abundance: NA
d_gene: NA
v_gene: TRBV20-1
j_gene: TRBJ2-7

CDR3nt: TGTGCCAGTAGTACAGACCCAGGGAGGCCGGGCATTCAGTACTTC
CDR3aa: CASSTDPGRPGIQYF
abundance: many
d_gene: NA
v_gene: TRBV19
j_gene: TRBJ2-4

CDR3nt: TGTGCCACCAGCAGACATCAGGGTAATCAGCCCCAGCATTTT
CDR3aa: CATSRHQGNQPQHF
abundance: many
d_gene: NA
v_gene: TRBV15
j_gene: TRBJ1-5

CDR3nt: TGTGCCAGCACTGACCCGGACCGGACCGCCTACACCTTC
CDR3aa: CASTDPDRTAYTF
abundance: many
d_gene: NA
v_gene: TRBV6-2/TRBV6-3
j_gene: TRBJ1-2

CDR3nt: TGCAGTGCTAGAGAGGCGGGGACCTTC
CDR3aa: CSAREAGTF
abundance: NA
d_gene: NA
v_gene: TRBV20-1
j_gene: TRBJ1-2

CDR3nt: TGTGCCAGCAGCTTGGCCAAAGGGACCGGGGAGCTGTTTTTT
CDR3aa: CASSLAKGTGELFF
abundance: many
d_gene: NA
v_gene: TRBV7-2
j_gene: TRBJ2-2

CDR3nt: TGTGCCAGTAGTGGAGCCGGGACTAGCGGGATTCAGGAGTACTTC
CDR3aa: CASSGAGTSGIQEYF
abundance: many
d_gene: TRBD2
v_gene: TRBV19
j_gene: TRBJ2-7

CDR3nt: TGTGCCTGGAGTGGGGACCACGTTTCACCCCTCCACTTT
CDR3aa: CAWSGDHVSPLHF
abundance: NA
d_gene: NA
v_gene: TRBV30
j_gene: TRBJ1-6

CDR3nt: TGTGCCAGCAGCCACGGGGGGCTGATGAACACTGAAGCTTTCTTT
CDR3aa: CASSHGGLMNTEAFF
abundance: many
d_gene: NA
v_gene: TRBV14
j_gene: TRBJ1-1

CDR3nt: TGTGCCAGCAGCGGAGGCGGCTATGGCTACACCTTC
CDR3aa: CASSGGGYGYTF
abundance: many
d_gene: NA
v_gene: TRBV7-9
j_gene: TRBJ1-2

CDR3nt: TGTGCCAGTCGGAAGACCCGGGACACCCTCTACGAGCAGTACTTC
CDR3aa: CASRKTRDTLYEQYF
abundance: few
d_gene: NA
v_gene: TRBV19
j_gene: TRBJ2-7

CDR3nt: TGCGTAGGGACCAGGGCTAATGAAAAACTGTTTTTT
CDR3aa: CVGTRANEKLFF
abundance: many
d_gene: NA
v_gene: TRBV20-1
j_gene: TRBJ1-4

CDR3nt: TGTGCCAGCAGCCTAGGGACAAGGGACACCGGGGAGCTGTTTTTT
CDR3aa: CASSLGTRDTGELFF
abundance: many
d_gene: NA
v_gene: TRBV28
j_gene: TRBJ2-2

CDR3nt: TGCGCCAGCAGCCCCGGGACAGGGGATGGCTACACCTTC
CDR3aa: CASSPGTGDGYTF
abundance: NA
d_gene: TRBD1
v_gene: TRBV5-1
j_gene: TRBJ1-2

CDR3nt: TGTGCCACCAGTGATTTGGTCCTAGCGGGTGCTAGCTCCTACAATGAGCAGTTCTTC
CDR3aa: CATSDLVLAGASSYNEQFF
abundance: many
d_gene: TRBD2
v_gene: TRBV24-1
j_gene: TRBJ2-1

CDR3nt: TGTGCCAGCAGCTGGCGGGAGCGTTCCTACGAGCAGTACTTC
CDR3aa: CASSWRERSYEQYF
abundance: many
d_gene: TRBD2
v_gene: TRBV7-2
j_gene: TRBJ2-7

CDR3nt: TGTGCTAGCAGCTTAGCAGTTACGGATGAGCAGTTCTTC
CDR3aa: CASSLAVTDEQFF
abundance: NA
d_gene: NA
v_gene: TRBV7-7
j_gene: TRBJ2-1

CDR3nt: TGTGCCAGCAGCCGGGGACTTAATAGCAATCAGCCCCAGCATTTT
CDR3aa: CASSRGLNSNQPQHF
abundance: many
d_gene: NA
v_gene: TRBV5-6
j_gene: TRBJ1-5

CDR3nt: TGTGCCAGCAGCTTATTGGCAGGGAGTAGGACTGAAGCTTTCTTT
CDR3aa: CASSLLAGSRTEAFF
abundance: NA
d_gene: NA
v_gene: TRBV11-1
j_gene: TRBJ1-1

CDR3nt: TGTGCCAGCAGTCTTCGAGTCAGAAGCAGCACAGATACGCAGTATTTT
CDR3aa: CASSLRVRSSTDTQYF
abundance: many
d_gene: NA
v_gene: TRBV6-1
j_gene: TRBJ2-3

CDR3nt: TGCGCCAGCAGTGACTCCGGGAGGGACTCAGATACGCAGTATTTT
CDR3aa: CASSDSGRDSDTQYF
abundance: many
d_gene: TRBD2
v_gene: TRBV10-1
j_gene: TRBJ2-3

CDR3nt: TGTGCCAGCAGTTTTTCTTTGGGGAACACCGGGGAGCTGTTTTTT
CDR3aa: CASSFSLGNTGELFF
abundance: many
d_gene: NA
v_gene: TRBV28
j_gene: TRBJ2-2

CDR3nt: TGTGCCAGCGCGGCCCGGGGGGGAGTAGAGACCCAGTACTTC
CDR3aa: CASAARGGVETQYF
abundance: many
d_gene: TRBD2
v_gene: TRBV6-1
j_gene: TRBJ2-5

CDR3nt: TGTGCCAGCAGCCTTACAGGGGATTCACCCCTCCACTTT
CDR3aa: CASSLTGDSPLHF
abundance: many
d_gene: TRBD1
v_gene: TRBV14
j_gene: TRBJ1-6

CDR3nt: TGCGCCAGCAGCCAAGCAGGGTCTAATGAAAAACTGTTTTTT
CDR3aa: CASSQAGSNEKLFF
abundance: NA
d_gene: NA
v_gene: TRBV4-1
j_gene: TRBJ1-4

CDR3nt: TGCAGTGCTAGAGAAGCACTGGGACTGGGGCCGGGCAATGAGCAGTTCTTC
CDR3aa: CSAREALGLGPGNEQFF
abundance: NA
d_gene: NA
v_gene: TRBV20-1
j_gene: TRBJ2-1

CDR3nt: TGTGCCAGCAGCTTAGACGCACGAGCCCGGGACGAGCAGTACTTC
CDR3aa: CASSLDARARDEQYF
abundance: many
d_gene: NA
v_gene: TRBV7-2
j_gene: TRBJ2-7

CDR3nt: TGTGCTAGCAGCCCTAGCGGGAGAGGAGAGCAGTACTTC
CDR3aa: CASSPSGRGEQYF
abundance: many
d_gene: TRBD2
v_gene: TRBV7-7
j_gene: TRBJ2-7

CDR3nt: TGTGCCAGCAGTGAAACCGGGACAAGGAACTATGGCTACACCTTC
CDR3aa: CASSETGTRNYGYTF
abundance: NA
d_gene: NA
v_gene: TRBV28
j_gene: TRBJ1-2

CDR3nt: TGTGCCAGCAGTTCAACTAGCGGAACCCCCTACGAGCAGTACTTC
CDR3aa: CASSSTSGTPYEQYF
abundance: many
d_gene: TRBD2
v_gene: TRBV28
j_gene: TRBJ2-7

CDR3nt: TGCAGTGCTTTCCAAGACAGGGAAAGCTCCTACGAGCAGTACTTC
CDR3aa: CSAFQDRESSYEQYF
abundance: NA
d_gene: TRBD1
v_gene: TRBV20-1
j_gene: TRBJ2-7

CDR3nt: TGCAGCGTTGAAGGGACTAGCGGGATCACAGATACGCAGTATTTT
CDR3aa: CSVEGTSGITDTQYF
abundance: many
d_gene: TRBD2
v_gene: TRBV29-1
j_gene: TRBJ2-3

CDR3nt: TGCAGTGCCTGGACAGGGATTGGCAAAAACATTCAGTACTTC
CDR3aa: CSAWTGIGKNIQYF
abundance: many
d_gene: TRBD1
v_gene: TRBV20-1
j_gene: TRBJ2-4

CDR3nt: TGTGCCAGCAGTGCAAGTAAAGAGACCCAGTACTTC
CDR3aa: CASSASKETQYF
abundance: many
d_gene: NA
v_gene: TRBV2
j_gene: TRBJ2-5